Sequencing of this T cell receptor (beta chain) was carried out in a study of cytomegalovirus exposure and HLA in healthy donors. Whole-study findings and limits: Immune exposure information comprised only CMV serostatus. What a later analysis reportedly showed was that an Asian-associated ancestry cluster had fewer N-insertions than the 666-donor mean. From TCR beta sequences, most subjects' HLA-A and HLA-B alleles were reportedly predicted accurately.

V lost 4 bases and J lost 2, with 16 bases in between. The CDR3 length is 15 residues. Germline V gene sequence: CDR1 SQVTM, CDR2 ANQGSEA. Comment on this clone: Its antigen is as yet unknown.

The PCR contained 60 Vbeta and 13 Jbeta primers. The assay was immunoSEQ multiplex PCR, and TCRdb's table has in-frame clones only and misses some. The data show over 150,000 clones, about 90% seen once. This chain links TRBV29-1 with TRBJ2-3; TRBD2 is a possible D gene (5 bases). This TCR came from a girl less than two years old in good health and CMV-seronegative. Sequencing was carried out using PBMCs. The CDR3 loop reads CSVGGLPPTTDTQYF. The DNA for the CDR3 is TGCAGCGTTGGCGGGCTCCCCCCCACCACAGATACGCAGTATTTT.